This entry features one T cell receptor beta chain sequence. Its cognate antigen has yet to be identified. No quality values exist for individual bases; no much larger clone is one base distant. These data are taken from a study of blood T cell repertoires in COVID-19 (dated by TCRdb to the early 2020s). Background on the whole study: Samples from collaborators originated in the United States, Italy and Spain and spanned both the acute and convalescent phases of COVID-19. The dataset comprised deeply sampled blood TCRbeta repertoires from subjects exposed to, actively infected with, or recovered from COVID-19. A de-identified subject ID, COVID-19 status, age in years and sex were almost always included in the sample metadata. The repertoires were released in a freely available public database meant as a resource for research on the immune response to SARS-CoV-2. Where available, HLA class I and class II types were taken from metadata supplied by the sample provider and were not determined by assay-based typing. The prospective study material was composed of cDNA or gDNA derived from T cells, B-cell-depleted T cells, or PBMCs. Samples came from the ongoing ImmuneRACE study (first 160 participants) plus 1,254 subjects from 6 global collaborators.

The immunoSEQ Assay, a bias-controlled multiplex PCR, was used to amplify TCRbeta CDR3 regions from genomic DNA. The original pipeline was this. Nucleated cell counts per sample were estimated from amplification of reference gene primers within the assay. Sequence reads were collapsed and filtered to measure the absolute abundance of every unique TCRbeta CDR3 rearrangement. For each sample, productive Simpson clonality was calculated by taking the square root of Simpson's diversity index across productive rearrangements. The table was pulled from immuneACCESS by TCRdb, which kept in-frame rearrangements only. Such tables lose some clones; where checked, under half of the loss comes from unresolved V genes, and the rest has no known cause. Clone size and the V and J calls come from that table; the DNA yielded D and trimming. For this sample the table gives 87,000 or so clones, of which around 87% were detected only once. The biggest ten clones account for about 2.9% of the sample.

Whole blood was collected in K2EDTA tubes by collaborating institutions according to the institutions' own protocols. For TCRbeta analysis, collaborator samples were shipped as frozen whole blood, as isolated PBMCs, or as DNA extracted from either sample type. Paper-wide results and their limitations: The quantity of clinical and demographic metadata differed by source and by participant and was supplied without curation.

The V end loses 6 bases and the J end loses 0 bases, and a stretch of 24 bases separates them. For CDR1 and CDR2, the germline V gene (reference sequence) lists LGHDT and YNNKEL. Counted from cysteine to phenylalanine, this CDR3 has 19 amino acids. The kept DNA is CDR3 alone, 57 bases in frame from the first base. The sequence joins TRBV3-1 (or the pseudogene TRBV3-2) to TRBJ1-5; TRBD1 is a possible D gene, resting on 6 matching bases. The receptor comes from a woman in her forties or fifties with active or convalescent COVID-19. The source material was peripheral blood. The DNA is TGTGCCAGCAGTAACGGACAGCTCAAATACTTTTATAGCAATCAGCCCCAGCATTTT. This encodes CASSNGQLKYFYSNQPQHF.